The 24 T cell receptor beta chains below were found in one sample sequenced in a study of cytomegalovirus exposure and HLA in healthy donors. Both 60 Vbeta primers and 13 Jbeta primers went into the PCR. Produced via immunoSEQ multiplex PCR; TCRdb's table is partial and in-frame only. The sample lists around 170,000 clones, over 70% occurring once. The sample taken for sequencing was PBMCs. The receptors here all came from a man younger than 35 in good health and CMV-seronegative.

This clone has only one observation. The chain combines TRBV5-6 with TRBJ2-1, with 8 bases aligning to TRBD2. J gave up 3 bases and V 2 bases, and 4 bases lay outside the gene matches. This CDR3 is built from 15 residues. CDR1 and CDR2 (germline): SGHDT, YYEEEE. CDR3 residues: CASSLTSGVYNEQFF. The CDR3 nucleotides read TGTGCCAGCAGCTTAACTAGCGGAGTCTACAATGAGCAGTTCTTC.

The CDR3 sequence is CASSVQAGLVKYF. The CDR3 coding sequence is TGTGCCAGCAGCGTCCAGGCGGGACTAGTCAAGTATTTT. The chain has TRBV7-3 and TRBJ2-3; 8 nucleotides agree with TRBD2. The germline gives CDR1 SGHTA, CDR2 FQGTGA. This CDR3 is built from 13 residues. V shed 5 bases, J shed 13 bases, and the junction held 11 bases outside the gene matches.

J is TRBJ2-7 and V is TRBV5-1, with D possibly being TRBD1 (5 bases). CDR1 and CDR2 (germline): SGHRS, YFSETQ. The CDR3 length is 15 residues. V was shortened by 1 base and J by 2 bases, with 13 bases between the two germline ends. The CDR3 reads CASSLSARGTYEQYF. The CDR3 DNA is TGCGCCAGCAGCTTGTCAGCTAGGGGAACCTACGAGCAGTACTTC.

This chain uses TRBV7-2 with TRBJ1-2, with no clear D. The CDR3 spans 13 residues. Trimming removed 3 bases at V and 10 bases at J, with 15 bases between. The germline CDR1 and CDR2 sequences are SGHTA and FQGNSA. CDR3 nucleotides: TGTGCCAGCAGCTTTTTGGTTTCTGCCTACTACACCTTC. As protein: CASSFLVSAYYTF.

The rearrangement uses TRBV18 and TRBJ1-1; 8 bases are shared with TRBD1. With V trimmed by 3 bases and J by 7 bases, 1 base remained unmatched. CDR1 KGHSH and CDR2 LQKENI come from the germline V gene. This CDR3 has 12 residues. This CDR3 reads CASSPGTGEAFF. The DNA of the CDR3 is TGTGCCAGCTCACCGGGGACAGGTGAAGCTTTCTTT.

The rearrangement links TRBV6-5 to TRBJ1-1; D might be TRBD1 (5 bases). There are 14 residues in the CDR3. The V and J ends lost 0 bases and 3 bases respectively, with 8 bases between them. From germline, CDR1 is MNHEY and CDR2 SVGAGI. CDR3 in amino acids: CASSYSPRDTEAFF. The CDR3 DNA reads as TGTGCCAGCAGTTACTCCCCCAGGGACACTGAAGCTTTCTTT.

V usage is TRBV19 and J usage is TRBJ1-5; 8 bases match TRBD1. Germline V lookup: CDR1 LNHDA, CDR2 SQIVND (reference sequence). This CDR3 is built from 13 residues. V was clipped by 9 bases and J by 5 bases; unmatched bases: 6. The chain's CDR3 is CASADRGDQPQHF. In DNA, the CDR3 is TGTGCCAGCGCCGACAGGGGAGATCAGCCCCAGCATTTT.

The chain uses TRBV7-2 and TRBJ2-5; D gene unclear. V dropped 0 bases and J dropped 5 bases, with 10 bases sitting between them. CDR3 length equals 14 residues. Germline lookup yields CDR1 SGHTA and CDR2 FQGNSA. CDR3 DNA sequence: TGTGCCAGCAGCTTAGCTGGCTCCTGGGAGACCCAGTACTTC. Its translation is CASSLAGSWETQYF.

The chain couples TRBV7-3 to TRBJ1-3; D unresolved. CDR3 length: 13 amino acids. V was cut by 3 bases and J by 2 bases, with 5 bases left in between. Germline V gene data show CDR1 as SGHTA and CDR2 as FQGTGA. DNA of the CDR3: TGTGCCAGCAGCTTGGGAGCTGGAAACACCATATATTTT. Its protein is CASSLGAGNTIYF. The entire variable domain, with the rest obtained from reference TRBV7-3 and TRBJ1-3, is as follows: GAGVSQTPSNKVTEKGKYVELRCDPISGHTALYWYRQSLGQGPEFLIYFQGTGAADDSGLPNDRFFAVRPEGSVSTLKIQRTERGDSAVYLCASSLGAGNTIYFGEGSWLTVV.

The chain links TRBV2 to TRBJ2-7; 9 bases fit TRBD1. V trimming: 5 bases; J trimming: 4 bases; junction bases outside the gene matches: 6. The CDR3 extends over 14 amino acids. The germline gives CDR1 SNHLY, CDR2 FYNNEI. DNA of the CDR3: TGTGCCAGCAGTACAGGGGGCTTAGCGTACGAGCAGTACTTC. Encoded protein: CASSTGGLAYEQYF.

This rearrangement joins TRBV9 to TRBJ1-2, with D tentatively TRBD1 (6 bases). Trimming removed 3 bases at V and 7 bases at J, with 16 bases between. Germline CDR1 is SGDLS and CDR2 is YYNGEE. The CDR3 is made up of 14 amino acids. The CDR3 reads CASSAQGLRSGYTF. The CDR3 DNA sequence: TGTGCCAGCAGCGCCCAGGGGTTACGGAGTGGCTACACCTTC. Complete variable domain (other parts from reference TRBV9 and TRBJ1-2): DSGVTQTPKHLITATGQRVTLRCSPRSGDLSVYWYQQSLDQGLQFLIQYYNGEERAKGNILERFSAQQFPDLHSELNLSSLELGDSALYFCASSAQGLRSGYTFGSGTRLTVV.

This clone was detected a few times. The rearrangement uses TRBV7-2 and TRBJ1-5, with TRBD1 matching 8 bases. Germline assignment: CDR1 SGHTA and CDR2 FQGNSA. After removal of 5 bases from V and 7 bases from J, the junction contained 7 bases not matched to a gene. There are 14 residues in the CDR3. The CDR3 region is CASSPDRGGQPQHF. CDR3 nucleotide sequence: TGTGCCAGCAGCCCTGACAGGGGAGGACAGCCCCAGCATTTT. Full variable domain (outside the CDR3, taken from reference TRBV7-2 and TRBJ1-5): GAGVSQSPSNKVTEKGKDVELRCDPISGHTALYWYRQSLGQGLEFLIYFQGNSAPDKSGLPSDRFSAERTGGSVSTLTIQRTQQEDSAVYLCASSPDRGGQPQHFGDGTRLSIL.

This clone was observed a handful of times. The chain is built from TRBV30 and TRBJ1-6; TRBD1 aligns across 7 bases. The V gene end was trimmed by 4 bases and the J gene end by 7 bases; junction bases not matched to a gene: 10. Germline CDR1 GTSNPN, CDR2 SVGIG (reference sequence). CDR3 length equals 15 residues. CDR3 bases: TGTGCCTGGAATGGAGGGACAGATAGAAATTCACCCCTCCACTTT. It specifies CAWNGGTDRNSPLHF.

The chain carries TRBV5-5 and TRBJ2-7; possible D gene TRBD2, 5 bases. In germline, CDR1 is SGHKS, CDR2 YYEKEE (reference sequence). Trimming shortened V by 0 bases and J by 0 bases, and 7 bases separated the two germline ends. This CDR3 spans 14 amino acids. The CDR3 DNA follows: TGTGCCAGCAGCTTGGCGCGGGCCTCCTACGAGCAGTACTTC. It translates to CASSLARASYEQYF.

This clone is a singleton in its sample. V gene TRBV6-1 combines with J gene TRBJ1-2; unclear D gene. The CDR3 consists of 13 residues. V was shortened by 4 bases and J by 3 bases, with 9 bases between the two germline ends. Per the germline V gene, CDR1 is MNHNS and CDR2 is SASEGT. The CDR3 sequence is CASSGGQYYGYTF. CDR3 in DNA: TGTGCCAGCAGTGGCGGCCAGTACTATGGCTACACCTTC.

The chain combines TRBV7-9 with TRBJ2-7, with TRBD1 matching 8 bases. Trimming cost V 1 base and J 3 bases; bases outside gene matches: 5. Per the germline V gene, CDR1 is SEHNR and CDR2 is FQNEAQ (reference sequence). The CDR3 contains 15 residues. The CDR3 loop is CASSLGRDRYYEQYF. The CDR3 DNA reads as TGTGCCAGCAGCTTAGGGCGGGACAGGTACTACGAGCAGTACTTC.

The chain recombines TRBV7-9 with TRBJ1-2, with D unresolved. Germline V lookup: CDR1 SEHNR, CDR2 FQNEAQ (reference sequence). Trimming stripped 6 bases from V and 7 bases from J, with 18 bases between. The CDR3 consists of 14 residues. The CDR3 coding sequence is TGTGCCAGCAGAGGAGATCCCGAGCACTCTGGCTACACCTTC. It yields the protein CASRGDPEHSGYTF.

The V and J genes are TRBV30 and TRBJ1-2; tentatively, D is TRBD1 (6 bases). Germline CDR1 GTSNPN, CDR2 SVGIG (reference sequence). The V and J ends lost 7 bases and 6 bases respectively, with 12 bases between them. The CDR3 is 11 amino acids. DNA of the CDR3: TGTGCCTCCAGACAGGTCAATGGCTACACCTTC. Amino acid sequence: CASRQVNGYTF. The whole variable domain, filled in from reference TRBV30 and TRBJ1-2, reads SQTIHQWPATLVQPVGSPLSLECTVEGTSNPNLYWYRQAAGRGLQLLFYSVGIGQISSEVPQNLSASRPQDRQFILSSKKLLLSDSGFYLCASRQVNGYTFGSGTRLTVV.

The gene calls are TRBV28 and TRBJ1-5; D not resolved. This CDR3 is built from 15 residues. Germline V lookup: CDR1 MDHEN, CDR2 SYDVKM. V shed 1 base and J shed 1 base, with 8 bases lying between them. CDR3 region: CASSLYLSSNQPQHF. The CDR3 nucleotides are TGTGCCAGCAGTTTATACCTATCAAGCAATCAGCCCCAGCATTTT.

Worth noting for this clone: At one end, the junction sequence differs from germline, possibly due to a read error. This sample also contains other DNA sequences that code for the same CDR3. The chain links TRBV5-8 to TRBJ1-2; no definite D call. This CDR3 spans 12 amino acids. Germline CDR1 reads SGHTS; CDR2 reads YDEGEE. The CDR3 nucleotides are TGCGCCAGCAAAGGTCGGGTGTATGGCTACACCTTC. Protein: CASKGRVYGYTF.

The chain links TRBV7-9 to TRBJ2-5; no definite D call. Trimming shortened V by 5 bases and J by 7 bases, and 8 bases separated the two germline ends. CDR1 and CDR2 from the germline V gene are SEHNR and FQNEAQ (reference sequence). This CDR3 is 11 amino acids long. CDR3 protein: CASSPEVTQYF. CDR3 nucleotide sequence: TGTGCCAGCAGCCCTGAGGTGACCCAGTACTTC.

This chain links TRBV5-4 with TRBJ2-5, with TRBD2 identical over 11 bases. TRBJ2-7 explains the end of the DNA better; the J call may be wrong. The germline V gene has CDR1 SGHNT and CDR2 YYREEE (reference sequence). This CDR3 contains 16 residues. For the CDR3, the DNA is TGTGCCAGCAGCCCGGGGACTAGCGGCCTCTCCTACGAGCAGTACTTC. The encoded protein is CASSPGTSGLSYEQYF.

This clone appeared a few times. The chain carries TRBV21-1 and TRBJ2-7; no DNA check was done on the table's D call, TRBD2. TRBV21-1 is recorded as a pseudogene. This CDR3 spans 16 amino acids. The DNA of the CDR3 is TGTGCCAGCAGCCTAGGGCCGGGACTAGCGGACTACGAGCAGTACTTC. Translating it yields CASSLGPGLADYEQYF.

The table lists this clone with a few counts. CDR3 sequence: CASSDRKSTEAFF. DNA for the CDR3: TGCGCCAGCAGTGACAGAAAAAGCACTGAAGCTTTCTTT. This chain connects TRBV10-2 to TRBJ1-1; D is ambiguous. Trimming removed 3 bases at V and 4 bases at J, with 9 bases between. CDR1 is WSHSY and CDR2 is SAAADI in the germline V gene. The CDR3 length is 13 residues.